This record looks at one TCR beta chain sequence and its context. A second 7 to 11 cycle PCR used barcoded and J-beta primers. Using its own MiXCR run on the 5' RACE reads, TCRdb lists one record per CDR3 protein. The repertoire consists of roughly 700,000 distinct CDR3 sequences, with roughly 25% occurring once and the leading ten covering 8% to 10%. This sample stems from a study of blood T cells in healthy people across ages. Trimming took 0 bases from V and 1 from J; bases not matched to a gene: 2. The CDR3 is made up of 16 amino acids. The germline CDR1 and CDR2 sequences are SGHRS and YFSETQ. The same data also went into a second study, on T cells of mothers and their children. From that second work: Slightly, though not significantly, more overlap was seen in related than in unrelated mother-child pairs.

The origin of this receptor is a boy between 5 and 17 years old in good health. The chain carries TRBV5-1 and TRBJ2-5; 11 positions agree with TRBD2. Sequenced sample: blood. The CDR3 loop is CASSLASGGIQETQYF. The DNA of the CDR3 is TGCGCCAGCAGCTTGGCTAGCGGGGGGATCCAAGAGACCCAGTACTTC.